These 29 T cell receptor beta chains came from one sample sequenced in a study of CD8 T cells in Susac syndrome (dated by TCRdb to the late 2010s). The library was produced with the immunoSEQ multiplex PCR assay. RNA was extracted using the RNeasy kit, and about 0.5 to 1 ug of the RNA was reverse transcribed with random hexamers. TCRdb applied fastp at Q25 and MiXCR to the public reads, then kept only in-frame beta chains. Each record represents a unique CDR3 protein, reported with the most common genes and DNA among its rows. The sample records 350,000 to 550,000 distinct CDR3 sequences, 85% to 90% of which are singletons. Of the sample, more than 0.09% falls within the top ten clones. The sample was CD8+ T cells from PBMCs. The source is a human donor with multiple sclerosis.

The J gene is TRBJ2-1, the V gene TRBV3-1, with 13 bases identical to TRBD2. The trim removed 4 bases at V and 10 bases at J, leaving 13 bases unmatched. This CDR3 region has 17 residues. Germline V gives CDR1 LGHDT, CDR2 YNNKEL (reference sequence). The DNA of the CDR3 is TGTGCCAGCAGCCTTAAGCCGGGACTAGCGGGATATGAGGAGCAGTTCTTC. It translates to CASSLKPGLAGYEEQFF.

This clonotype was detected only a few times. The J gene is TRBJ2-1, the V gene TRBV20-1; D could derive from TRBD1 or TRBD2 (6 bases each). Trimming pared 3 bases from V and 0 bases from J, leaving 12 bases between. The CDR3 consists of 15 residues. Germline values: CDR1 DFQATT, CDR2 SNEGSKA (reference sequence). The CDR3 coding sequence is TGCAGTGCTAGCGGGGGCGTACCCTCCTACAATGAGCAGTTCTTC. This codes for CSASGGVPSYNEQFF.

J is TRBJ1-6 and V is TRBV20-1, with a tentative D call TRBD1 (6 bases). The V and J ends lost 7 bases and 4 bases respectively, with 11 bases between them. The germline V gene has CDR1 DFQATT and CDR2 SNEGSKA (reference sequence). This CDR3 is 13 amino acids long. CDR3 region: CSVMTGYNSPLHF. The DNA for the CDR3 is TGCAGTGTTATGACAGGTTATAATTCACCCCTCCACTTT.

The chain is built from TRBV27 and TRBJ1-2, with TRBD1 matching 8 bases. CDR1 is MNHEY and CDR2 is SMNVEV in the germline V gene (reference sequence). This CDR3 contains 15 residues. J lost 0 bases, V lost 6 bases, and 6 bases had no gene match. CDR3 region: CASSQGGQANYGYTF. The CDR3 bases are TGTGCCAGCAGCCAAGGGGGACAGGCTAACTATGGCTACACCTTC.

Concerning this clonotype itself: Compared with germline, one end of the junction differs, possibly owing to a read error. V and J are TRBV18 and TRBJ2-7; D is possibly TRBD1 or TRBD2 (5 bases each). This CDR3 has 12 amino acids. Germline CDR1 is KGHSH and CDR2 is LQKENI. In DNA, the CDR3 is TGTGCCAGCTCACGACGGGGCCTACCGGGAATCTTC. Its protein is CASSRRGLPGIF.

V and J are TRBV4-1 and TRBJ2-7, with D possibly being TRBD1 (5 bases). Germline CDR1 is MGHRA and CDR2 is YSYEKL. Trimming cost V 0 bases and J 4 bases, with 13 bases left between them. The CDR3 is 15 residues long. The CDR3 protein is CASSQDRQGMYEQYF. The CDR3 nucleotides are TGCGCCAGCAGCCAAGATCGGCAGGGTATGTACGAGCAGTACTTC.

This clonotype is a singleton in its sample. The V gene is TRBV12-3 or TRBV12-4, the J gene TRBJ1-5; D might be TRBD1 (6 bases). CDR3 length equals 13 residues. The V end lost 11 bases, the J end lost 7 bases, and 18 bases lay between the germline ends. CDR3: CAVGRGARQPQHF. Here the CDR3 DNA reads TGTGCCGTCGGACGGGGGGCTAGGCAGCCCCAGCATTTT.

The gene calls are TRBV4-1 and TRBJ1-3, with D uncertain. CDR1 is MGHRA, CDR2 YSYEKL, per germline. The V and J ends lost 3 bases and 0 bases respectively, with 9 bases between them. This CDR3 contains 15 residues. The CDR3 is CASSQYLFSGNTIYF. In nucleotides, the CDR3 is TGCGCCAGCAGCCAGTATTTGTTCTCTGGAAACACCATATATTTT.

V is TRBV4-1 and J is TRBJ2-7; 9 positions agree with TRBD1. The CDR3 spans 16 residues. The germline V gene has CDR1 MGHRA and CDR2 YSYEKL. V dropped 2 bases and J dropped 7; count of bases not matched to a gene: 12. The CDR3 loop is CASSQTTGTGFGEQYF. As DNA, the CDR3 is TGCGCCAGCAGCCAAACCACCGGGACAGGGTTCGGGGAGCAGTACTTC.

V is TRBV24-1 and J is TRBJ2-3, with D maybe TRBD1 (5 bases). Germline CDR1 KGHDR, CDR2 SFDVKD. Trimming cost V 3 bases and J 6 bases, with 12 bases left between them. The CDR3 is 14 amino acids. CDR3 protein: CATSDPGYPDTQYF. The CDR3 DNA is TGTGCCACCAGTGATCCAGGGTATCCGGATACGCAGTATTTT.

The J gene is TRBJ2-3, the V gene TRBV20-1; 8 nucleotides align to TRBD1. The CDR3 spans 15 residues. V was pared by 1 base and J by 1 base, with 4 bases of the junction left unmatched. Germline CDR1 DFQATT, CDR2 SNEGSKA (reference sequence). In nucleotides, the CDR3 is TGCAGTGCTAGAGCCATGACAGGGGGCACAGATACGCAGTATTTT. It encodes CSARAMTGGTDTQYF.

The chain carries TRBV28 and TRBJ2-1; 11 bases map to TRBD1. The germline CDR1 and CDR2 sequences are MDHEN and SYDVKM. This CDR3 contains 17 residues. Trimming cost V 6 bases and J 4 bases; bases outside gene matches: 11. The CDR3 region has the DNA TGTGCCAGCAGCCCCGGACAGGGGGCCCCAATTTACAATGAGCAGTTCTTC. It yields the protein CASSPGQGAPIYNEQFF.

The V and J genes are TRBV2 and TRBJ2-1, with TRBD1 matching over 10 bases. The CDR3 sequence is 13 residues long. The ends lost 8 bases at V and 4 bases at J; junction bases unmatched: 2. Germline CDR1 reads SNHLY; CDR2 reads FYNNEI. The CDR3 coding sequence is TGTGCCAGCGGGACAGGGGCTTACAATGAGCAGTTCTTC. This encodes CASGTGAYNEQFF.

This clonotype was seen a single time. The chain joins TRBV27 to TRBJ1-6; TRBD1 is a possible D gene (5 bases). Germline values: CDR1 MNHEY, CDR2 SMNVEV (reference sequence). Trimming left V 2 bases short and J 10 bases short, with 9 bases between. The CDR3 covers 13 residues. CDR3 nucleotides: TGTGCCAGCAGTTTAGGGGGATACTCACCCCTCCACTTT. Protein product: CASSLGGYSPLHF.

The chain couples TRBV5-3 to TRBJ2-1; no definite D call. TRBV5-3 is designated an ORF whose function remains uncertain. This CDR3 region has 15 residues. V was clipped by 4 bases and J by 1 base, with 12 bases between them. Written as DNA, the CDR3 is TGTGCCAGAAGCCCCTCGGGTAGGTCCTACAATGAGCAGTTCTTC. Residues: CARSPSGRSYNEQFF.

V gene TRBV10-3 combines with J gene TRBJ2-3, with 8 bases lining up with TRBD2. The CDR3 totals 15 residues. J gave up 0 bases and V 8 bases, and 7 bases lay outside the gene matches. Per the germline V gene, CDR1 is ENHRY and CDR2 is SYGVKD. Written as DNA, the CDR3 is TGTGCCATCCTAGCGGGCCCCTGGAGCACAGATACGCAGTATTTT. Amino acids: CAILAGPWSTDTQYF.

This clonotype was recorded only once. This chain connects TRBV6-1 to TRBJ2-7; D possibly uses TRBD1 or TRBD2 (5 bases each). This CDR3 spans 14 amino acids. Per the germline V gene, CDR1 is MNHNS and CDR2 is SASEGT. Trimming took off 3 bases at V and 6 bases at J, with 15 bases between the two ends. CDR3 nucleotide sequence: TGTGCCAGCAGTGATCCACCTCCCGGGACCGAGCAGTACTTC. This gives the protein CASSDPPPGTEQYF.

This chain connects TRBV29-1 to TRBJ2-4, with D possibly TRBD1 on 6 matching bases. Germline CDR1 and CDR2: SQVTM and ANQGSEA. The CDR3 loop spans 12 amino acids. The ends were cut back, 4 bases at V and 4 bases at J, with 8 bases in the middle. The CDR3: CSVADRKNIQYF. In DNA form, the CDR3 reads TGCAGCGTTGCCGACAGGAAAAACATTCAGTACTTC.

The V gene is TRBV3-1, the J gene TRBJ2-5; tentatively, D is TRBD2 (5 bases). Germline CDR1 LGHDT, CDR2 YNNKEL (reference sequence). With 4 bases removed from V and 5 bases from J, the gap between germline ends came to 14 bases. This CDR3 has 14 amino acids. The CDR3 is CASSPLGEMETQYF. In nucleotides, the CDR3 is TGTGCCAGCAGCCCCCTTGGGGAGATGGAGACCCAGTACTTC.

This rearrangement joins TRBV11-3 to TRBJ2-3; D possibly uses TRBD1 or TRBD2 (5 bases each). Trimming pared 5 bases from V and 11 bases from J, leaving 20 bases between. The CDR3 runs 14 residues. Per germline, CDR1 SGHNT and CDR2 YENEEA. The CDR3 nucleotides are TGTGCCAGCAGCACATCTATTGGGGACGGCGTGCAGTATTTT. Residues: CASSTSIGDGVQYF.

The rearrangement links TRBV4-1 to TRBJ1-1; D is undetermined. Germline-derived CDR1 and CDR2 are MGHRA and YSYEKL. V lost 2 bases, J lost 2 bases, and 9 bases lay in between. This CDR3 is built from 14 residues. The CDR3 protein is CASSQLSGNTEAFF. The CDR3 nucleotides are TGCGCCAGCAGCCAACTCTCAGGTAACACTGAAGCTTTCTTT.

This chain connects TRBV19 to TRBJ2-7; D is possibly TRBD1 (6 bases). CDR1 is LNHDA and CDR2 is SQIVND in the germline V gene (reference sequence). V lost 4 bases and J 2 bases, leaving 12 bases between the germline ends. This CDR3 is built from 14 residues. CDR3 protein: CASSTTGQTYEQYF. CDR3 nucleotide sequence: TGTGCCAGTAGTACAACAGGACAGACCTACGAGCAGTACTTC.

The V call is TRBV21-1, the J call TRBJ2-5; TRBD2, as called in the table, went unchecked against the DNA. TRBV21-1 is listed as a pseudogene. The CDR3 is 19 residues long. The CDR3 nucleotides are TGTGCCAGCAGCAATAGGATTAGCGGGACCCAGGGCGAGTGGGAGACCCAGTACTTC. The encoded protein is CASSNRISGTQGEWETQYF.

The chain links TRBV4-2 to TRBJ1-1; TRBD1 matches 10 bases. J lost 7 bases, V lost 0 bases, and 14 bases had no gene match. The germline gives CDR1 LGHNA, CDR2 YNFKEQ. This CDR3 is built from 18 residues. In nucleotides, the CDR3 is TGTGCCAGCAGCCAAGATGGGTATCCGGGACAGGGGATCGGTGAAGCTTTCTTT. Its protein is CASSQDGYPGQGIGEAFF.

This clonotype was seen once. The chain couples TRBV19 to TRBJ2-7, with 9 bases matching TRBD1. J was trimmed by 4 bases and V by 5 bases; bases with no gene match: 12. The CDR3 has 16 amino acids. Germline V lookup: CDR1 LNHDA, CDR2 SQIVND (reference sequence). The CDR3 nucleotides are TGTGCCAGTAGTCCTAGACTGACAGGGGGACTTTACGAGCAGTACTTC. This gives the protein CASSPRLTGGLYEQYF.

CDR3 residues: CASSPEALPYEQYF. For the CDR3, the DNA is TGTGCCAGCAGCCCCGAGGCCCTTCCCTACGAGCAGTACTTC. The chain joins TRBV7-9 to TRBJ2-7, with D unclear. The V gene lost 5 bases and the J gene lost 2 bases, with 13 bases spanning the gap. This CDR3 contains 14 residues. CDR1 is SEHNR, CDR2 FQNEAQ, per germline (reference sequence). Looking up the rest from reference TRBV7-9 and TRBJ2-7 gives the full variable domain: DTGVSQNPRHKITKRGQNVTFRCDPISEHNRLYWYRQTLGQGPEFLTYFQNEAQLEKSRLLSDRFSAERPKGSFSTLEIQRTEQGDSAMYLCASSPEALPYEQYFGPGTRLTVT.

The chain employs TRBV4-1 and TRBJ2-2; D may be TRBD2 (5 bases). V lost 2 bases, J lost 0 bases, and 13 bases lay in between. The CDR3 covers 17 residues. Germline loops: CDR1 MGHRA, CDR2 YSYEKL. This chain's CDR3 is CASSQHDEGANTGELFF. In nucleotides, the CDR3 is TGCGCCAGCAGCCAACACGATGAGGGTGCGAACACCGGGGAGCTGTTTTTT.

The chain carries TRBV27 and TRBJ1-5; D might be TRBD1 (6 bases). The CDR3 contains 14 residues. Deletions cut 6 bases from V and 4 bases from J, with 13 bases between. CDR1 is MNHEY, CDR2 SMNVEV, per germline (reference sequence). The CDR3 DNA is TGTGCCAGCAGCTTGGGGACACCTAATCAGCCCCAGCATTTT. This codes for CASSLGTPNQPQHF.

The CDR3 coding sequence is TGCAGTGCTAGTGATCTAAGGACAGACAACACTGAAGCTTTCTTT. Protein product: CSASDLRTDNTEAFF. This chain connects TRBV20-1 to TRBJ1-1; TRBD1 is a possible D gene (6 bases). V was clipped by 3 bases and J by 2 bases, with 16 bases between them. Germline lookup yields CDR1 DFQATT and CDR2 SNEGSKA (reference sequence). CDR3 size: 15 residues.